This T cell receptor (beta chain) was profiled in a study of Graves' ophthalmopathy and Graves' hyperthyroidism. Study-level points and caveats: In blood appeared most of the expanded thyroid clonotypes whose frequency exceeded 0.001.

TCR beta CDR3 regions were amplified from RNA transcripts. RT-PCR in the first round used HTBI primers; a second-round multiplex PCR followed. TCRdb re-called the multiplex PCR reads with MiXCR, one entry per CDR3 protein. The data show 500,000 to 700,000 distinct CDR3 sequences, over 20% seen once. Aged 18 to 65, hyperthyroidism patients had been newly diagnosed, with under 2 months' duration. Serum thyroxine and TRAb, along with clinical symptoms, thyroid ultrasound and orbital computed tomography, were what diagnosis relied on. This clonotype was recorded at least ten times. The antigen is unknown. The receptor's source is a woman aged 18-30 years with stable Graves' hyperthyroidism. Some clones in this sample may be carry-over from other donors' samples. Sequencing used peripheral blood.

The CDR3 DNA sequence: TGTGCCAGCAGCTCCCGGGACAGGGGGCCCGGGGAGCTGTTTTTT. Amino acids: CASSSRDRGPGELFF. The J gene is TRBJ2-2, the V gene TRBV7-3; 12 bases align to TRBD1. Germline V gives CDR1 SGHTA, CDR2 FQGTGA. The CDR3 is 15 residues long. V gave up 4 bases and J gave up 6 bases; unmatched junction bases: 3.